A selection of T cell receptor beta chains follows, all from one sample in a study of T cell responses to AZD1222 COVID-19 vaccine. TCRdb's copy holds only in-frame clones and misses some; the assay was immunoSEQ multiplex PCR. The profile covers 150,000 to 250,000 clones, with approximately 90% appearing a single time and about 3.5% taken by the ten largest. Source: peripheral blood, taken 28 days after the second AZD1222 dose. The receptors derive from an adult who received the AZD1222 COVID-19 vaccine. Each CDR3 is given with its conserved first and last residue. The D gene is left open where the match is weak. The size of a clone is reported for some rows only, either as once, few or many, or as a class for expanded clones.

v_call: TRBV28; j_call: TRBJ1-5; clone_size: .; d_call: .; cdr3_length: 16; cdr3_aa: CASSFGAWTGNQPQHF; cdr3_nt: TGTGCCAGCAGTTTTGGGGCCTGGACAGGCAATCAGCCCCAGCATTTT
v_call: TRBV29-1; j_call: TRBJ2-3; clone_size: .; d_call: TRBD2; cdr3_length: 15; cdr3_aa: CSVDGLAKRTDTQYF; cdr3_nt: TGCAGCGTCGACGGACTAGCGAAACGCACAGATACGCAGTATTTT
v_call: TRBV6-6; j_call: TRBJ2-7; clone_size: .; d_call: TRBD2; cdr3_length: 14; cdr3_aa: CASSSSGIAYEQYF; cdr3_nt: TGTGCCAGCAGTTCCAGCGGGATAGCCTACGAGCAGTACTTC
v_call: TRBV15; j_call: TRBJ2-2; clone_size: medium-sized; d_call: .; cdr3_length: 15; cdr3_aa: CATSSGKYDTGELFF; cdr3_nt: TGTGCCACCAGCAGCGGGAAGTACGACACCGGGGAGCTGTTTTTT
v_call: TRBV6-5; j_call: TRBJ1-1; clone_size: .; d_call: TRBD1; cdr3_length: 12; cdr3_aa: CASMNRGAEAFF; cdr3_nt: TGTGCCAGCATGAACAGGGGGGCTGAAGCTTTCTTT
v_call: TRBV27; j_call: TRBJ1-3; clone_size: .; d_call: .; cdr3_length: 14; cdr3_aa: CASSQGFGGNTIYF; cdr3_nt: TGTGCCAGCAGCCAAGGGTTTGGCGGAAACACCATATATTTT
v_call: TRBV11-2; j_call: TRBJ2-5; clone_size: .; d_call: .; cdr3_length: 16; cdr3_aa: CASSLGKWRGQETQYF; cdr3_nt: TGTGCCAGCAGCTTAGGTAAATGGCGGGGACAAGAGACCCAGTACTTC
v_call: TRBV11-2; j_call: TRBJ1-5; clone_size: .; d_call: .; cdr3_length: 14; cdr3_aa: CASSLDGQGQPQHF; cdr3_nt: TGTGCCAGCAGCTTAGATGGGCAGGGACAGCCCCAGCATTTT
v_call: TRBV28; j_call: TRBJ2-2; clone_size: .; d_call: .; cdr3_length: 12; cdr3_aa: CASGKNTGELFF; cdr3_nt: TGTGCCAGCGGAAAGAACACCGGGGAGCTGTTTTTT
v_call: TRBV28; j_call: TRBJ1-6; clone_size: .; d_call: .; cdr3_length: 15; cdr3_aa: CASRDPSWNNSPLHF; cdr3_nt: TGTGCCAGCAGAGACCCCTCGTGGAATAATTCACCCCTCCACTTT
v_call: TRBV19; j_call: TRBJ2-1; clone_size: .; d_call: TRBD2; cdr3_length: 18; cdr3_aa: CASSIGLAGPRVVDEQFF; cdr3_nt: TGTGCCAGTAGTATTGGACTAGCGGGACCCCGGGTGGTCGATGAGCAGTTCTTC
v_call: TRBV2; j_call: TRBJ1-1; clone_size: .; d_call: .; cdr3_length: 14; cdr3_aa: CASRTAGARTEAFF; cdr3_nt: TGTGCCAGCAGGACTGCGGGGGCGCGAACTGAAGCTTTCTTT
v_call: TRBV9; j_call: TRBJ2-1; clone_size: .; d_call: TRBD2; cdr3_length: 15; cdr3_aa: CASSDAGGRGNEQFF; cdr3_nt: TGTGCCAGCAGCGACGCGGGAGGTCGGGGCAATGAGCAGTTCTTC
v_call: TRBV27; j_call: TRBJ2-3; clone_size: .; d_call: TRBD2; cdr3_length: 16; cdr3_aa: CASSLLAGVLTDTQYF; cdr3_nt: TGTGCCAGCAGTTTACTAGCGGGAGTTCTCACAGATACGCAGTATTTT
v_call: TRBV2; j_call: TRBJ1-2; clone_size: .; d_call: .; cdr3_length: 11; cdr3_aa: CASSGPGGYTF; cdr3_nt: TGTGCCAGCAGTGGCCCCGGGGGCTACACCTTC
v_call: TRBV27; j_call: TRBJ1-4; clone_size: .; d_call: .; cdr3_length: 11; cdr3_aa: CASSSPYFFSF; cdr3_nt: TGTGCCAGCAGTTCTCCATACTTCTTCTCTTTT
v_call: TRBV19; j_call: TRBJ1-6; clone_size: .; d_call: TRBD1; cdr3_length: 17; cdr3_aa: CASSRYLTGEDNSPLHF; cdr3_nt: TGTGCCAGTAGTAGATACTTGACAGGGGAGGATAATTCACCCCTCCACTTT
v_call: TRBV6-5; j_call: TRBJ1-1; clone_size: .; d_call: .; cdr3_length: 13; cdr3_aa: CASSPGFGPEAFF; cdr3_nt: TGTGCCAGCAGTCCAGGGTTCGGTCCTGAAGCTTTCTTT
v_call: TRBV6-5; j_call: TRBJ2-1; clone_size: once; d_call: .; cdr3_length: 15; cdr3_aa: CASTRDFLGGNEQFF; cdr3_nt: TGTGCCAGCACCCGGGACTTCCTGGGGGGAAATGAGCAGTTCTTC
v_call: TRBV11-2; j_call: TRBJ1-2; clone_size: .; d_call: TRBD1; cdr3_length: 17; cdr3_aa: CASSRSARQGVNYGYTF; cdr3_nt: TGTGCCAGCAGCCGGAGCGCAAGACAGGGGGTTAACTATGGCTACACCTTC
v_call: TRBV28; j_call: TRBJ2-1; clone_size: .; d_call: .; cdr3_length: 15; cdr3_aa: CASSFGLAEGGEQFF; cdr3_nt: TGTGCCAGCAGTTTTGGGCTAGCGGAGGGGGGTGAGCAGTTCTTC
v_call: TRBV2; j_call: TRBJ1-1; clone_size: .; d_call: .; cdr3_length: 13; cdr3_aa: CASRRQQNTEAFF; cdr3_nt: TGTGCCAGCAGGAGACAGCAGAACACTGAAGCTTTCTTT
v_call: TRBV7-2; j_call: TRBJ1-4; clone_size: .; d_call: TRBD1; cdr3_length: 15; cdr3_aa: CASSLQGQGYEKLFF; cdr3_nt: TGTGCCAGCAGCTTGCAGGGACAGGGTTATGAAAAACTGTTTTTT
v_call: TRBV1; j_call: TRBJ2-1; clone_size: .; d_call: .; cdr3_length: 18; cdr3_aa: CTSSQGRTSGASYNEQFF; cdr3_nt: TGCACCAGCAGCCAGGGTAGGACTAGCGGTGCCTCCTACAATGAGCAGTTCTTC
v_call: TRBV24-1; j_call: TRBJ2-7; clone_size: few; d_call: .; cdr3_length: 12; cdr3_aa: CATSGDNLQQYF; cdr3_nt: TGTGCCACCTCCGGGGACAATCTCCAGCAGTACTTC
v_call: TRBV14; j_call: TRBJ2-5; clone_size: .; d_call: TRBD2; cdr3_length: 16; cdr3_aa: CASSQSELAGVETQYF; cdr3_nt: TGTGCCAGCAGCCAATCGGAACTAGCGGGAGTAGAGACCCAGTACTTC
v_call: TRBV11-2; j_call: TRBJ1-1; clone_size: .; d_call: .; cdr3_length: 14; cdr3_aa: CASSYWGSGTEAFF; cdr3_nt: TGTGCCAGCAGCTACTGGGGTAGCGGCACTGAAGCTTTCTTT
v_call: TRBV28; j_call: TRBJ1-2; clone_size: .; d_call: TRBD1; cdr3_length: 21; cdr3_aa: CASSLSLETGPISFLNYGYTF; cdr3_nt: TGTGCCAGCAGTTTATCCCTCGAGACAGGGCCAATTAGCTTCCTTAACTATGGCTACACCTTC
v_call: TRBV7-9; j_call: TRBJ1-3; clone_size: .; d_call: TRBD1; cdr3_length: 16; cdr3_aa: CASSKTGTVSGNTIYF; cdr3_nt: TGTGCCAGCAGTAAAACCGGGACAGTCTCTGGAAACACCATATATTTT
v_call: TRBV12-3/TRBV12-4; j_call: TRBJ1-1; clone_size: .; d_call: .; cdr3_length: 12; cdr3_aa: CASSKVQIEAFF; cdr3_nt: TGTGCCAGCAGTAAAGTGCAGATTGAAGCTTTCTTT
v_call: TRBV24-1; j_call: TRBJ2-1; clone_size: .; d_call: TRBD2; cdr3_length: 16; cdr3_aa: CATSDPGSSGGYEQFF; cdr3_nt: TGTGCCACCAGTGATCCCGGATCCTCGGGAGGCTATGAGCAGTTCTTC
v_call: TRBV28; j_call: TRBJ1-1; clone_size: .; d_call: TRBD1; cdr3_length: 16; cdr3_aa: CASTPPGTGDFSKAFF; cdr3_nt: TGTGCCAGCACCCCTCCCGGGACAGGGGATTTTTCGAAAGCTTTCTTT
v_call: TRBV5-8; j_call: TRBJ2-2; clone_size: .; d_call: .; cdr3_length: 15; cdr3_aa: CASSLRQRNTGELFF; cdr3_nt: TGTGCCAGCAGCTTGAGACAGAGAAACACCGGGGAGTTGTTTTTT
v_call: TRBV7-2; j_call: TRBJ1-1; clone_size: .; d_call: .; cdr3_length: 16; cdr3_aa: CASRSSSMGLGTEAFF; cdr3_nt: TGTGCCAGCAGATCCTCATCCATGGGGCTAGGCACTGAAGCTTTCTTT
v_call: TRBV11-3; j_call: TRBJ2-1; clone_size: .; d_call: TRBD2; cdr3_length: 15; cdr3_aa: CASSLGLAGYNEQFF; cdr3_nt: TGTGCCAGCAGCTTAGGACTAGCAGGTTACAATGAGCAGTTCTTC
v_call: TRBV11-2; j_call: TRBJ1-1; clone_size: .; d_call: .; cdr3_length: 14; cdr3_aa: CASSFSGADTEAFF; cdr3_nt: TGTGCCAGCAGCTTCAGTGGAGCCGACACTGAAGCTTTCTTT
v_call: TRBV10-3; j_call: TRBJ2-1; clone_size: .; d_call: .; cdr3_length: 14; cdr3_aa: CAISESGRPNEQFF; cdr3_nt: TGTGCCATCAGTGAGTCCGGACGGCCCAATGAGCAGTTCTTC
v_call: TRBV6-2/TRBV6-3; j_call: TRBJ2-2; clone_size: .; d_call: .; cdr3_length: 12; cdr3_aa: CASSYSFGELFF; cdr3_nt: TGTGCCAGCAGTTACTCGTTCGGGGAGCTGTTTTTT
v_call: TRBV6-1; j_call: TRBJ2-5; clone_size: .; d_call: .; cdr3_length: 11; cdr3_aa: CASSDTGTQYF; cdr3_nt: TGTGCCAGCAGTGACACGGGGACCCAGTACTTC
v_call: TRBV14; j_call: TRBJ2-3; clone_size: .; d_call: TRBD1; cdr3_length: 16; cdr3_aa: CASSQYRGISTDTQYF; cdr3_nt: TGTGCCAGCAGCCAATACAGGGGCATATCCACAGATACGCAGTATTTT
v_call: TRBV20-1; j_call: TRBJ2-3; clone_size: .; d_call: .; cdr3_length: 13; cdr3_aa: CSASAGFTDTQYF; cdr3_nt: TGCAGTGCTAGTGCGGGGTTCACAGATACGCAGTATTTT
v_call: TRBV11-3; j_call: TRBJ2-1; clone_size: .; d_call: TRBD2; cdr3_length: 15; cdr3_aa: CASSSEAGSYNEQFF; cdr3_nt: TGTGCCAGCAGCTCCGAAGCGGGGTCCTACAATGAGCAGTTCTTC
v_call: TRBV18; j_call: TRBJ1-1; clone_size: .; d_call: .; cdr3_length: 15; cdr3_aa: CASSPYDLMNTEAFF; cdr3_nt: TGTGCCAGCTCACCATACGACCTAATGAACACTGAAGCTTTCTTT
v_call: TRBV28; j_call: TRBJ1-6; clone_size: .; d_call: TRBD1; cdr3_length: 13; cdr3_aa: CASEGQSNSPLHF; cdr3_nt: TGTGCCAGCGAGGGACAGAGCAACTCACCCCTCCACTTT
v_call: TRBV6-1; j_call: TRBJ1-1; clone_size: .; d_call: .; cdr3_length: 14; cdr3_aa: CASSDEVASRESFF; cdr3_nt: TGTGCCAGCAGTGACGAAGTGGCCTCGCGGGAGTCTTTCTTT
v_call: TRBV5-1; j_call: TRBJ2-1; clone_size: .; d_call: .; cdr3_length: 16; cdr3_aa: CASSLAAVSSYNEQFF; cdr3_nt: TGCGCCAGCAGCTTGGCAGCGGTGAGCTCCTACAATGAGCAGTTCTTC
v_call: TRBV15; j_call: TRBJ1-5; clone_size: .; d_call: .; cdr3_length: 10; cdr3_aa: CATGDQPQHF; cdr3_nt: TGTGCCACCGGGGATCAGCCCCAGCATTTT
v_call: TRBV28; j_call: TRBJ2-7; clone_size: .; d_call: TRBD2; cdr3_length: 16; cdr3_aa: CASSPVTSGTSYEQYF; cdr3_nt: TGTGCCAGCAGCCCCGTTACTAGCGGGACCTCCTACGAGCAGTACTTC
v_call: TRBV2; j_call: TRBJ1-2; clone_size: .; d_call: .; cdr3_length: 13; cdr3_aa: CAGSAAGSYGYTF; cdr3_nt: TGTGCCGGCTCAGCGGCTGGGAGCTATGGCTACACCTTC
v_call: TRBV14; j_call: TRBJ2-7; clone_size: .; d_call: .; cdr3_length: 16; cdr3_aa: CASSPPPPGTGYEQYF; cdr3_nt: TGTGCCAGCAGCCCCCCCCCTCCCGGCACCGGCTACGAGCAGTACTTC
v_call: TRBV5-4; j_call: TRBJ2-5; clone_size: .; d_call: TRBD2; cdr3_length: 13; cdr3_aa: CASNLGGTETQYF; cdr3_nt: TGTGCCAGCAACCTGGGGGGGACAGAGACCCAGTACTTC
v_call: TRBV7-9; j_call: TRBJ2-6; clone_size: .; d_call: .; cdr3_length: 16; cdr3_aa: CASSLVLATGANVLTF; cdr3_nt: TGTGCCAGCAGCTTAGTTCTAGCGACAGGGGCCAACGTCCTGACTTTC
v_call: TRBV29-1; j_call: TRBJ2-3; clone_size: .; d_call: .; cdr3_length: 12; cdr3_aa: CSGGPGTDTQYF; cdr3_nt: TGCAGCGGAGGCCCGGGAACAGATACGCAGTATTTT
v_call: TRBV6-6; j_call: TRBJ1-4; clone_size: .; d_call: .; cdr3_length: 13; cdr3_aa: CASTLKVTGELFF; cdr3_nt: TGTGCCAGCACCCTAAAAGTCACGGGGGAACTGTTTTTT
v_call: TRBV5-1; j_call: TRBJ2-7; clone_size: once; d_call: TRBD1; cdr3_length: 15; cdr3_aa: CASSRGQGGSYEQYF; cdr3_nt: TGCGCCAGCAGCCGCGGACAGGGGGGCTCCTACGAGCAGTACTTC
v_call: TRBV5-1; j_call: TRBJ2-1; clone_size: .; d_call: TRBD2; cdr3_length: 15; cdr3_aa: CASSLAGVSYNEQFF; cdr3_nt: TGCGCCAGCAGCCTAGCGGGAGTTTCCTACAATGAGCAGTTCTTC